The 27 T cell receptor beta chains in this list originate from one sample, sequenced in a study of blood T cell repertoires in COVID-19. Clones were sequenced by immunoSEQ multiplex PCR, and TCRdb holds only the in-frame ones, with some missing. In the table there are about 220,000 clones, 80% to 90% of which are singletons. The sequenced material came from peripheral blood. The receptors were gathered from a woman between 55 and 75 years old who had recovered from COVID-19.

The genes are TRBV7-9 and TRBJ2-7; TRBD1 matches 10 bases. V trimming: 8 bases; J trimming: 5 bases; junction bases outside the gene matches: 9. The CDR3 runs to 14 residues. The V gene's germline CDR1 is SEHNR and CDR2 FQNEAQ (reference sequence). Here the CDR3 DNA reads TGTGCCAGCGGACCGAGGACAGGGGGGCACGAGCAGTACTTC. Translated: CASGPRTGGHEQYF.

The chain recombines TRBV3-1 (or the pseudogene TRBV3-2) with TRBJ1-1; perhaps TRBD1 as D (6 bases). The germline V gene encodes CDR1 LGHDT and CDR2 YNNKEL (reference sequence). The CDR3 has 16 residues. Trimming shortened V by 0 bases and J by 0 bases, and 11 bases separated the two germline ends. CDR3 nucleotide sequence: TGTGCCAGCAGCCAAGATGGGGGCCTCATGAACACTGAAGCTTTCTTT. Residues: CASSQDGGLMNTEAFF.

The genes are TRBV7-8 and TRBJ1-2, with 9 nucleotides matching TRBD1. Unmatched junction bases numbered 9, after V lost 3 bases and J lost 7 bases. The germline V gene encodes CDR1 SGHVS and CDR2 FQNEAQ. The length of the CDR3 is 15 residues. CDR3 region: CASSLGTQGAGGYTF. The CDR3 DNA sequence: TGTGCCAGCAGCTTGGGCACACAGGGGGCTGGTGGCTACACCTTC.

The CDR3 is CASSLGGRGFPGNQPQHF. As DNA, the CDR3 is TGTGCCAGCAGTCTAGGGGGCAGGGGGTTCCCCGGCAATCAGCCCCAGCATTTT. V gene TRBV28 combines with J gene TRBJ1-5; 7 nucleotides align to TRBD1. CDR1 and CDR2 from the germline V gene are MDHEN and SYDVKM. V shed 5 bases, J shed 2 bases, and the junction held 15 bases outside the gene matches. The CDR3 spans 18 residues.

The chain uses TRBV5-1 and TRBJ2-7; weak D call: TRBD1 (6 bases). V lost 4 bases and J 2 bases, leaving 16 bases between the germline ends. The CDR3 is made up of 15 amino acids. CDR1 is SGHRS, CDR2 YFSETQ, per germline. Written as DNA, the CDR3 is TGCGCCAGCAGCGGAAGCTACAGGGCCACCTACGAGCAGTACTTC. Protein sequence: CASSGSYRATYEQYF.

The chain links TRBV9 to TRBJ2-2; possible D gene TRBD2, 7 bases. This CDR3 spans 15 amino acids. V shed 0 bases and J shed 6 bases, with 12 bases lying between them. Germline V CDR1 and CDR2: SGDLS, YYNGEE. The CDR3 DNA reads TGTGCCAGCAGCGTAGAGGGGGGGCCACCCGGGGAGCTGTTTTTT. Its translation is CASSVEGGPPGELFF.

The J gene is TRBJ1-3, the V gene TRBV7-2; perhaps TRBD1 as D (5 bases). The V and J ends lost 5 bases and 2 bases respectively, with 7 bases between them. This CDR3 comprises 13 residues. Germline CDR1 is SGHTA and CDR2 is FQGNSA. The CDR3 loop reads CASSQGTGNTIYF. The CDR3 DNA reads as TGTGCCAGCAGCCAGGGTACTGGAAACACCATATATTTT.

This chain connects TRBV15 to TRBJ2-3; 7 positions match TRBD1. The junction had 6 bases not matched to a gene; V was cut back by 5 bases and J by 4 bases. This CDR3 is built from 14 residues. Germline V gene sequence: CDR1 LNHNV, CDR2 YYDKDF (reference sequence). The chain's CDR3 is CATSEGGAADTQYF. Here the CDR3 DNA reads TGTGCCACCAGCGAAGGGGGCGCGGCAGATACGCAGTATTTT.

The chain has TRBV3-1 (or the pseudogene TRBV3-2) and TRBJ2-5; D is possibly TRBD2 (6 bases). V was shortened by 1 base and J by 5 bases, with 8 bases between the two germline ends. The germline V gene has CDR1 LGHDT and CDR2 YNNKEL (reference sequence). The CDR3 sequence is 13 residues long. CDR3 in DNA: TGTGCCAGCAGCCAAGTTGGGGGGGAGACCCAGTACTTC. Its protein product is CASSQVGGETQYF.

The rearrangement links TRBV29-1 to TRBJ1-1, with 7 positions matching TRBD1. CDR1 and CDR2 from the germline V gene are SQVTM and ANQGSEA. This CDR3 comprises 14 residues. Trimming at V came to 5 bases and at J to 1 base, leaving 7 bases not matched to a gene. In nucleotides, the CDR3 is TGCAGCGTTCAGTGGGGGGACAGGAACACTGAAGCTTTCTTT. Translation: CSVQWGDRNTEAFF.

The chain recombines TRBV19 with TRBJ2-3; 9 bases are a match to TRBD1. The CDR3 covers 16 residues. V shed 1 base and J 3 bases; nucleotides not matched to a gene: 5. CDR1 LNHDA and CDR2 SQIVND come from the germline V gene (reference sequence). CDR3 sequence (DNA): TGTGCCAGTAGTATAGCGACAGGGGGGATAACAGATACGCAGTATTTT. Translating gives CASSIATGGITDTQYF.

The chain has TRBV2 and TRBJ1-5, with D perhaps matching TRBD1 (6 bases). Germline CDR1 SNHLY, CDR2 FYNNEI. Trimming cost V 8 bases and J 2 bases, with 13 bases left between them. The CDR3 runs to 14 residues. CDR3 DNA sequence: TGTGCCAGCCATTCGGCAGGGGGCAATCAGCCCCAGCATTTT. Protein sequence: CASHSAGGNQPQHF.

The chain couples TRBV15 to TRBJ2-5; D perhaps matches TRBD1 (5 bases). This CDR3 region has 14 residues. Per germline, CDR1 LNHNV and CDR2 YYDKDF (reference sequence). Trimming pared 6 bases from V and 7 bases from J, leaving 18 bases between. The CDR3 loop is CATSQSQGLVTQYF. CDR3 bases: TGTGCCACCAGTCAGAGTCAGGGTTTGGTGACCCAGTACTTC.

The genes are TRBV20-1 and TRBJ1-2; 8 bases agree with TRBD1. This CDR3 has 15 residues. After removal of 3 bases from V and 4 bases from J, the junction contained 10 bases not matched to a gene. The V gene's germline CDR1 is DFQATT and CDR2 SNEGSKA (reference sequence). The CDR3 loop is CSASSTGGDIYGYTF. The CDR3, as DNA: TGCAGTGCTAGTTCCACAGGGGGAGATATCTATGGCTACACCTTC.

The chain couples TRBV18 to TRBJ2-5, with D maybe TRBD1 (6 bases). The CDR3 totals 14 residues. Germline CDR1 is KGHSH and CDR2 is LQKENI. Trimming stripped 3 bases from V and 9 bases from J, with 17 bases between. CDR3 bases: TGTGCCAGCTCACCGGTCAGGGGCGGTAGTCCCCAGTACTTC. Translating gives CASSPVRGGSPQYF.

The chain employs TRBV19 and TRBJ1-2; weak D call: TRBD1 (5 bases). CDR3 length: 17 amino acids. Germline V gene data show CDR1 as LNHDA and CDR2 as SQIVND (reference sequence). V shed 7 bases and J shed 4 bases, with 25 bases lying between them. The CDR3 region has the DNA TGTGCCAGTACCCGGTTCGGGGACTCCGAGGGTAGCTATGGCTACACCTTC. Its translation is CASTRFGDSEGSYGYTF.

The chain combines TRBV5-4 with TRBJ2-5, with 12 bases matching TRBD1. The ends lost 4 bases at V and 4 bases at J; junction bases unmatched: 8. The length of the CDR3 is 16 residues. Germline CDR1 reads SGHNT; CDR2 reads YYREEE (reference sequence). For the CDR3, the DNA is TGTGCCAGCAGCCCGCCGGGACAGGGGGCAGGAGAGACCCAGTACTTC. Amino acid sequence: CASSPPGQGAGETQYF.

The CDR3 nucleotides read TGCAGCGGCACGAGTTGGGGGGGACAAGAGACCCAGTACTTC. Translating gives CSGTSWGGQETQYF. The chain employs TRBV29-1 and TRBJ2-5, with 7 bases that match TRBD2. The CDR3 has 14 amino acids. The ends lost 7 bases at V and 2 bases at J; junction bases unmatched: 10. Germline V gives CDR1 SQVTM, CDR2 ANQGSEA.

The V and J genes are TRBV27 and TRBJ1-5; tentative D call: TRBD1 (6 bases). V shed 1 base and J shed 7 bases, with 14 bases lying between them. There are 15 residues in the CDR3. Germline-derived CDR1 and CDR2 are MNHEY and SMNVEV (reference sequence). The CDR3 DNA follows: TGTGCCAGCAGTTTATACGGGGGGCGTCGACAGCCCCAGCATTTT. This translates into CASSLYGGRRQPQHF.

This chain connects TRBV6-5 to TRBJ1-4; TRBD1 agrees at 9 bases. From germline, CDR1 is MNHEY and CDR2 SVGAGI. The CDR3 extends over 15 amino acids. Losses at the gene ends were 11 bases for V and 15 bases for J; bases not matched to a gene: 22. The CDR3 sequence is CALSWGQGVGVRLFF. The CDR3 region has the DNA TGTGCCCTTAGTTGGGGACAGGGAGTTGGAGTGAGGTTGTTTTTT.

This CDR3 is CARDRPGADYTF. The CDR3 coding sequence is TGCGCCAGGGACAGGCCGGGGGCGGACTACACCTTC. The V call is TRBV10-1, the J call TRBJ1-2, with TRBD1 identical over 7 bases. Trimming cost V 9 bases and J 10 bases; bases outside gene matches: 11. This CDR3 has 12 amino acids. Per germline, CDR1 WNHNN and CDR2 SYGVQD (reference sequence).

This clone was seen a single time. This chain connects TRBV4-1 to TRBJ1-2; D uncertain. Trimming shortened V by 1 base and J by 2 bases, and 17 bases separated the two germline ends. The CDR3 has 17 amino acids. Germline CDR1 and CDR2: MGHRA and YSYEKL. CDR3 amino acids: CASSQGIGRAPNYGYTF. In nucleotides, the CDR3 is TGCGCCAGCAGCCAAGGTATTGGGAGGGCCCCGAACTATGGCTACACCTTC.

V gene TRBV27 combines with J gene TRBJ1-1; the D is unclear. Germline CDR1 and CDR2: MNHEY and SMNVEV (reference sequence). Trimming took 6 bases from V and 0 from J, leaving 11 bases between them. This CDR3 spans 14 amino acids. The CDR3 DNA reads TGTGCCAGCAGCCTACGAGGTTTGAACACTGAAGCTTTCTTT. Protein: CASSLRGLNTEAFF.

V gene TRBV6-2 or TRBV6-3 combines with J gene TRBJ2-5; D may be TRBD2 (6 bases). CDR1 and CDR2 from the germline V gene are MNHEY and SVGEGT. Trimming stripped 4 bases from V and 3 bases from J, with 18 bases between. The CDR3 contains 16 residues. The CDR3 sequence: CASSSSKSSGEETQYF. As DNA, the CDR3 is TGTGCCAGCAGTTCGAGCAAGAGTAGCGGTGAAGAGACCCAGTACTTC.

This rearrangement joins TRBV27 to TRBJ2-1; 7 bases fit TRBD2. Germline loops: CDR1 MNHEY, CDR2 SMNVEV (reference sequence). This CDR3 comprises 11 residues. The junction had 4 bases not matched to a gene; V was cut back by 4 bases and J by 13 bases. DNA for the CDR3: TGTGCCAGCAGTTCGGGGGGTATTCAGTTCTTC. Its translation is CASSSGGIQFF.

The CDR3 loop reads CASSHPRDRGNTEAFF. The DNA for the CDR3 is TGCGCCAGCAGCCACCCCCGGGACAGGGGGAACACTGAAGCTTTCTTT. This chain uses TRBV4-1 with TRBJ1-1; 10 nucleotides match TRBD1. The CDR3 consists of 16 residues. With V trimmed by 3 bases and J by 1 base, 5 bases remained unmatched. Germline-derived CDR1 and CDR2 are MGHRA and YSYEKL.

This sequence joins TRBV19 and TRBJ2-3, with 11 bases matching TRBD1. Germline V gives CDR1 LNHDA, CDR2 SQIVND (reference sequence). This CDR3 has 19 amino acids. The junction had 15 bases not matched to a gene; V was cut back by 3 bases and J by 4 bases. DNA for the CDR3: TGTGCCAGTAGTATCGAGGACAGGGGGCTTGGGATACCGGCAGATACGCAGTATTTT. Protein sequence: CASSIEDRGLGIPADTQYF.